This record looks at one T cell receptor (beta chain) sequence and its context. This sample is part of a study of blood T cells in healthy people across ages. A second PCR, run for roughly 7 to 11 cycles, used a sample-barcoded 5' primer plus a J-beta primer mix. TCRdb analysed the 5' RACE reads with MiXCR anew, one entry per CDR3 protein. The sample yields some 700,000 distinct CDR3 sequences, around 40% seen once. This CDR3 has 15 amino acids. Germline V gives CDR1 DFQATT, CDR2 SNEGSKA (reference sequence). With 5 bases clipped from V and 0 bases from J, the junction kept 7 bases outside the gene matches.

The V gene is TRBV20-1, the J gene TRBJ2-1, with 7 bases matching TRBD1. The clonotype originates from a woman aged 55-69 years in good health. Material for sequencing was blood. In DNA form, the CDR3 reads TGCAGTGCTCGACAGGGCGCAAGCTCCTACAATGAGCAGTTCTTC. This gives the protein CSARQGASSYNEQFF.